Shown below are 15 T cell receptor beta chains from a single sample sequenced in a study of T cell responses to AZD1222 COVID-19 vaccine. Method: immunoSEQ multiplex PCR; TCRdb's copy keeps in-frame clones and lacks some. The sample has under 200,000 clones; 90% are singletons. Specimen: peripheral blood, collected on day 0 of AZD1222 vaccination. These receptors originate from an adult in good health.

The chain joins TRBV7-9 to TRBJ1-1; perhaps TRBD1 as D (5 bases). V lost 6 bases and J lost 4, with 12 bases in between. The CDR3 has 13 residues. The germline gives CDR1 SEHNR, CDR2 FQNEAQ (reference sequence). The CDR3 loop is CASRQGVATEAFF. CDR3 DNA sequence: TGTGCCAGCAGGCAAGGGGTTGCCACTGAAGCTTTCTTT.

The chain couples TRBV18 to TRBJ2-1, with 9 bases fitting TRBD1. The CDR3 has 17 amino acids. Germline V gives CDR1 KGHSH, CDR2 LQKENI. J gave up 5 bases and V 2 bases, and 10 bases lay outside the gene matches. CDR3 coding DNA: TGTGCCAGCTCACCAGGTGCCGGGACAGGGACCCACAATGAGCAGTTCTTC. This codes for CASSPGAGTGTHNEQFF.

This chain connects TRBV5-4 to TRBJ2-3, with 16 positions matching TRBD2. The germline V gene has CDR1 SGHNT and CDR2 YYREEE (reference sequence). This CDR3 contains 19 residues. V dropped 3 bases and J dropped 2; count of bases not matched to a gene: 9. This CDR3 reads CASSWPGTSGGENTDTQYF. For the CDR3, the DNA is TGTGCCAGCAGCTGGCCAGGGACTAGCGGGGGGGAGAACACAGATACGCAGTATTTT. Based on the CDR3 plus reference TRBV5-4 and TRBJ2-3, the full variable domain is ETGVTQSPTHLIKTRGQQVTLRCSSQSGHNTVSWYQQALGQGPQFIFQYYREEENGRGNFPPRFSGLQFPNYSSELNVNALELDDSALYLCASSWPGTSGGENTDTQYFGPGTRLTVL.

The chain carries TRBV19 and TRBJ2-7; 9 bases map to TRBD1. V lost 4 bases to trimming and J lost 1 base; unmatched junction nucleotides: 5. The CDR3 consists of 15 residues. Germline V gene data show CDR1 as LNHDA and CDR2 as SQIVND (reference sequence). In DNA, the CDR3 is TGTGCCAGTAGTACGAGGACAGGGGTATCCTACGAGCAGTACTTC. Protein sequence: CASSTRTGVSYEQYF.

This chain joins TRBV7-8 and TRBJ2-5; 8 nucleotides match TRBD2. The V and J ends lost 5 bases and 7 bases, in that order; junction bases with no gene match: 12. This CDR3 comprises 15 residues. CDR1 and CDR2 (germline): SGHVS, FQNEAQ. The CDR3 DNA reads TGTGCCAGCAGCCTAACCTCCGGGGGGGCCGTGACCCAGTACTTC. Its translation is CASSLTSGGAVTQYF.

The CDR3 DNA follows: TGTGCCAGCAGCTTTGTACAAAACACCGGGGAGCTGTTTTTT. This codes for CASSFVQNTGELFF. The J gene is TRBJ2-2, the V gene TRBV7-9; D ambiguous. The CDR3 extends over 14 amino acids. V lost 3 bases and J 2 bases, leaving 7 bases between the germline ends. Germline V gene data show CDR1 as SEHNR and CDR2 as FQNEAQ (reference sequence).

The rearrangement joins TRBV6-5 to TRBJ2-3, with 12 nucleotides matching TRBD2. Germline V CDR1 and CDR2: MNHEY, SVGAGI. The CDR3 is made up of 15 amino acids. The trim removed 0 bases at V and 6 bases at J, leaving 1 base unmatched. In DNA form, the CDR3 reads TGTGCCAGCAGTTACTCGCTAGCGGGAGGGGATACGCAGTATTTT. Amino acid sequence: CASSYSLAGGDTQYF.

V gene TRBV14 combines with J gene TRBJ2-1, with TRBD1 matching over 9 bases. With V trimmed by 4 bases and J by 9 bases, 7 bases remained unmatched. The CDR3 contains 14 residues. CDR1 is SGHDN and CDR2 is FVKESK in the germline V gene. Here the CDR3 DNA reads TGTGCCAGCAGCCCGCGGGACAGGGTTAGTGAGCAGTTCTTC. Protein: CASSPRDRVSEQFF.

This rearrangement joins TRBV2 to TRBJ2-3, with D unresolved. CDR1 and CDR2 from the germline V gene are SNHLY and FYNNEI. The CDR3 spans 11 residues. V dropped 4 bases and J dropped 8 bases, with 7 bases sitting between them. The CDR3 here is CASSALFTQYF. DNA of the CDR3: TGTGCCAGCAGTGCCCTATTTACGCAGTATTTT.

This chain connects TRBV28 to TRBJ1-5, with D perhaps TRBD1 (5 bases). Trimming pared 6 bases from V and 1 base from J, leaving 13 bases between. The CDR3 runs 15 residues. Germline CDR1 and CDR2: MDHEN and SYDVKM. The CDR3 sequence: CASSKTHRSNQPQHF. CDR3 in DNA: TGTGCCAGCAGCAAAACCCACAGGAGCAATCAGCCCCAGCATTTT.

The chain couples TRBV6-6 to TRBJ1-1, with 7 bases identical to TRBD1. The ends lost 7 bases at V and 1 base at J; junction bases unmatched: 9. Germline CDR1 MNHNY, CDR2 SVGAGI (reference sequence). CDR3 size: 15 residues. CDR3 sequence (DNA): TGTGCCAGCACCCTGTACAGGGGTTCGAACACTGAAGCTTTCTTT. It is translated as CASTLYRGSNTEAFF.

The chain couples TRBV27 to TRBJ1-1; 7 nucleotides agree with TRBD1. The CDR3 covers 14 residues. The germline gives CDR1 MNHEY, CDR2 SMNVEV (reference sequence). Germline trimming cut 6 bases from V and 6 bases from J; bases unmatched to any gene: 10. The CDR3: CASSLLQGSAEAFF. The DNA for the CDR3 is TGTGCCAGCAGCCTACTACAGGGGTCCGCTGAAGCTTTCTTT.

The chain is built from TRBV11-3 and TRBJ2-7, with TRBD1 matching 7 bases. The CDR3 runs to 13 residues. Trimming removed 5 bases from V and 2 bases from J; junction bases left unmatched: 3. Germline loops: CDR1 SGHNT, CDR2 YENEEA. The CDR3 spells CASSPGTAYEQYF. The CDR3 DNA sequence: TGTGCCAGCAGCCCTGGGACAGCCTACGAGCAGTACTTC.

The chain is built from TRBV5-8 and TRBJ2-5, with D perhaps matching TRBD2 (5 bases). Germline V gene data show CDR1 as SGHTS and CDR2 as YDEGEE. The CDR3 consists of 14 residues. V was pared by 0 bases and J by 5 bases, with 11 bases between. CDR3 loop: CASSLVSGGETQYF. As DNA, the CDR3 is TGTGCCAGCAGCTTGGTCTCTGGCGGGGAGACCCAGTACTTC.

The chain is built from TRBV28 and TRBJ1-5; 7 nucleotides line up with TRBD1. Trimming removed 5 bases from V and 4 bases from J; junction bases left unmatched: 5. Germline assignment: CDR1 MDHEN and CDR2 SYDVKM. This CDR3 spans 14 amino acids. CDR3 in amino acids: CASSPPTGNQPQHF. Written as DNA, the CDR3 is TGTGCCAGCAGTCCACCGACAGGGAATCAGCCCCAGCATTTT.